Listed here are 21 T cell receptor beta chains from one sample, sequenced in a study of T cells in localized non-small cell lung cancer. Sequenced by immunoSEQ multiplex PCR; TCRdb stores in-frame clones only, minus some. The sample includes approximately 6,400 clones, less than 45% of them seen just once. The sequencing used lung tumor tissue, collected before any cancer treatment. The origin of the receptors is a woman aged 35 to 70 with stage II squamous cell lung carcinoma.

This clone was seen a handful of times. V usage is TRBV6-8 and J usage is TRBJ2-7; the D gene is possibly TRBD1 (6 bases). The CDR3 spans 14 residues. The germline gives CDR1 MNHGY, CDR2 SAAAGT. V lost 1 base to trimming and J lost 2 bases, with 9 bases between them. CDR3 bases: TGTGCCAGCAGTTACTTTCGGACAGCCTACGAGCAGTACTTC. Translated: CASSYFRTAYEQYF.

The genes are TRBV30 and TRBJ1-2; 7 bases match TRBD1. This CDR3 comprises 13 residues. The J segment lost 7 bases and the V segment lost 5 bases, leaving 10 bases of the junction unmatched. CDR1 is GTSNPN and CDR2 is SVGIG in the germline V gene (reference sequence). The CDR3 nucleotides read TGTGCCTGGGATACGACAGGGCGCCCTGGCTACACCTTC. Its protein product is CAWDTTGRPGYTF.

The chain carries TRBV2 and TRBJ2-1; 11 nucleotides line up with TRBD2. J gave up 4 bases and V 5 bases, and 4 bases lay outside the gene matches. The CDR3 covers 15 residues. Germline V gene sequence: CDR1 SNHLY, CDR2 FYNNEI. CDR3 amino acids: CASSIAGGAYNEQFF. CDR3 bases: TGTGCCAGCAGTATAGCGGGGGGGGCGTACAATGAGCAGTTCTTC.

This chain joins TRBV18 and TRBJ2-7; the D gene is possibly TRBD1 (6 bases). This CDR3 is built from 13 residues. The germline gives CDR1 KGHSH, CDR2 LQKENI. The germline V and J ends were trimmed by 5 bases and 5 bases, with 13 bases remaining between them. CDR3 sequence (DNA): TGTGCCAGCTCAACTACAGGGCTAGACGAGCAGTACTTC. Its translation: CASSTTGLDEQYF.

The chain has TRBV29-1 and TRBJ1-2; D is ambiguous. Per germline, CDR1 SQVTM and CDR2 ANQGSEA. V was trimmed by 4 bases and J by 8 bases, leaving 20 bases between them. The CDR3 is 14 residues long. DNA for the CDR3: TGCAGCGTTGTGGTCCGTTTTAGTGGCGGCGGCTACACCTTC. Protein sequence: CSVVVRFSGGGYTF. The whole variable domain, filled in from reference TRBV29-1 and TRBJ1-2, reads SAVISQKPSRDICQRGTSLTIQCQVDSQVTMMFWYRQQPGQSLTLIATANQGSEATYESGFVIDKFPISRPNLTFSTLTVSNMSPEDSSIYLCSVVVRFSGGGYTFGSGTRLTVV.

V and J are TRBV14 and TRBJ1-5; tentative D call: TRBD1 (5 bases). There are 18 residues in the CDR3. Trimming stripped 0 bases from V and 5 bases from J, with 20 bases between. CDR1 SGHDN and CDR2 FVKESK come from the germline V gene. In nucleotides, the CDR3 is TGTGCCAGCAGCCAAGATCTAGAGCAAGCAGGGAGAGATCAGCCCCAGCATTTT. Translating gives CASSQDLEQAGRDQPQHF.

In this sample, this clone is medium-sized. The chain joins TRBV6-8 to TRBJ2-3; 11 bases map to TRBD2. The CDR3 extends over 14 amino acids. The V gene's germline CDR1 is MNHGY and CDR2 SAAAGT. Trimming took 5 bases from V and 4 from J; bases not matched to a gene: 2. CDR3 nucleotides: TGTGCCAGCAGTGAGACTAGCGGGGCAGATACGCAGTATTTT. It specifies CASSETSGADTQYF.

The CDR3 region is CASSEQGSTYGYTF. In DNA, the CDR3 is TGTGCCAGCAGTGAACAGGGTTCTACCTATGGCTACACCTTC. The chain couples TRBV9 to TRBJ1-2, with a tentative D call TRBD1 (6 bases). The germline gives CDR1 SGDLS, CDR2 YYNGEE. V shed 5 bases and J shed 4 bases, with 15 bases lying between them. This CDR3 comprises 14 residues. Full variable domain (rest looked up from reference TRBV9 and TRBJ1-2): DSGVTQTPKHLITATGQRVTLRCSPRSGDLSVYWYQQSLDQGLQFLIQYYNGEERAKGNILERFSAQQFPDLHSELNLSSLELGDSALYFCASSEQGSTYGYTFGSGTRLTVV.

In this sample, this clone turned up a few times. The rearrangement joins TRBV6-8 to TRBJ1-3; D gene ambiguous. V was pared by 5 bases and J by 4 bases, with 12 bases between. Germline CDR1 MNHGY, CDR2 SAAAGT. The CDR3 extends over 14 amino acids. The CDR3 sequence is CASSPAGSGNTIYF. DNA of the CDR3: TGTGCCAGCAGTCCCGCGGGGTCAGGAAACACCATATATTTT.

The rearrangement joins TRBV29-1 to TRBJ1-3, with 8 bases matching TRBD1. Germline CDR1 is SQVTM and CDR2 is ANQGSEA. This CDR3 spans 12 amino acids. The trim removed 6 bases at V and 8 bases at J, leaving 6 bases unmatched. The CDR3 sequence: CSVIGQGDTIYF. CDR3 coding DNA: TGCAGCGTCATAGGACAGGGCGACACCATATATTTT.

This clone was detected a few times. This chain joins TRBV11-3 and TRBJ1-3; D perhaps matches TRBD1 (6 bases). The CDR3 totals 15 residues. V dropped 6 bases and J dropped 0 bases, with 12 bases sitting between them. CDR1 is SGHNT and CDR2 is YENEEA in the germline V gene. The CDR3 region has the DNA TGTGCCAGCAGACCCGGACAGATCTCTGGAAACACCATATATTTT. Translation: CASRPGQISGNTIYF.

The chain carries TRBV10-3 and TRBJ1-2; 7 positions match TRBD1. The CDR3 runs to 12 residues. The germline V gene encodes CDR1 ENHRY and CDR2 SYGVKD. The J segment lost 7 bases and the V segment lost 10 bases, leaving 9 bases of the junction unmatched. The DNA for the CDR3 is TGTGCCAACAGGACCCGGGACAGTGGCTACACCTTC. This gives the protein CANRTRDSGYTF.

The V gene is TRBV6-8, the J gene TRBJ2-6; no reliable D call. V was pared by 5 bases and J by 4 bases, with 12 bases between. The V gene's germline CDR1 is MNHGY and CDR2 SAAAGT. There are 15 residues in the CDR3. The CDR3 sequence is CASSAVNSGANVLTF. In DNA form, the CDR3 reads TGTGCCAGCAGTGCCGTCAACTCAGGGGCCAACGTCCTGACTTTC.

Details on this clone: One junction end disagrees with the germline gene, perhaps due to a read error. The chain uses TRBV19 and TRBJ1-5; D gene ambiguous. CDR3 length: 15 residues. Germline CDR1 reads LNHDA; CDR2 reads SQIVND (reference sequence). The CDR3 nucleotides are TGTGCCAATAGTATGATCGTCAGTTACAATCAGCCCCAGCATTTT. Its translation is CANSMIVSYNQPQHF.

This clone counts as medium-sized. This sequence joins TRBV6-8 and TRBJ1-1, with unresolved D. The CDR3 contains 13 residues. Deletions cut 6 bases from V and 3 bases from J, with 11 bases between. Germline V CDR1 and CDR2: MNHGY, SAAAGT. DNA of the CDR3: TGTGCCAGCAGCCGACTCTTGTACACTGAAGCTTTCTTT. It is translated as CASSRLLYTEAFF.

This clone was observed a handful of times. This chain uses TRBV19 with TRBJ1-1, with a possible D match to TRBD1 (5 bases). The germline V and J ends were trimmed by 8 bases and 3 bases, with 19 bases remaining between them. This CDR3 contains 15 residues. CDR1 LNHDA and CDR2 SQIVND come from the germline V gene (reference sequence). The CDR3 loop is CASRLRVVVDTEAFF. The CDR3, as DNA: TGTGCCAGTCGCCTCAGGGTTGTTGTGGACACTGAAGCTTTCTTT.

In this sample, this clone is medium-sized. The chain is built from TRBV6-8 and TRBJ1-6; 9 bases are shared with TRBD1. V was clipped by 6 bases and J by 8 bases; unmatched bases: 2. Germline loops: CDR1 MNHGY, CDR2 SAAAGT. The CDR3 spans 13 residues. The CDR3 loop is CASSRDRDSPLHF. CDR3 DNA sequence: TGTGCCAGCAGCCGGGACAGGGATTCACCCCTCCACTTT.

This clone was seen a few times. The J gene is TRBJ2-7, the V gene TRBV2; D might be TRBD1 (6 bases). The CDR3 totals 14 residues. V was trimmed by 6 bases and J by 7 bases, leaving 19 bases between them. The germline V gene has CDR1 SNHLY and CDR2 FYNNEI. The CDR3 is CASRLQGTLGEQYF. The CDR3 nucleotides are TGTGCCAGCAGGTTACAGGGAACCCTGGGGGAGCAGTACTTC.

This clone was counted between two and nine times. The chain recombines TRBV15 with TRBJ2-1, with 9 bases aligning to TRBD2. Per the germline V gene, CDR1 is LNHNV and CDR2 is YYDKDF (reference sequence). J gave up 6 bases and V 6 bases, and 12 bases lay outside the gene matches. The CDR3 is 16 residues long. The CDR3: CATSPRGASGANEQFF. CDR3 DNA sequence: TGTGCCACCAGTCCTAGAGGGGCTAGCGGGGCCAATGAGCAGTTCTTC.

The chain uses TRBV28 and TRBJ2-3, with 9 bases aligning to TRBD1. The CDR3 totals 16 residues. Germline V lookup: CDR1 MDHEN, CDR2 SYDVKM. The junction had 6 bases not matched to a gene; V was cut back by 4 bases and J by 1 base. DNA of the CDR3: TGTGCCAGCAGTTCCCCCGGGGACAGGGGCACAGATACGCAGTATTTT. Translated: CASSSPGDRGTDTQYF.

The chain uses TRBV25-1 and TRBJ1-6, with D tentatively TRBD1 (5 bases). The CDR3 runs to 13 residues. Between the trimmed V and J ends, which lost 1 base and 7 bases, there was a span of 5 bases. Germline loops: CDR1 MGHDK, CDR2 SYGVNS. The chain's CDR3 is CASSEWGNSPLHF. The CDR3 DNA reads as TGTGCCAGCAGTGAATGGGGGAATTCACCCCTCCACTTT.